This is a list of T cell receptor beta chains from one sample in a study of T cell repertoires in ileal Crohn's disease. Sequenced by immunoSEQ multiplex PCR; TCRdb stores in-frame clones only, minus some. The table has approximately 18,000 clones, roughly 85% seen once. The sample comprised ileal tissue. The receptors were sampled from an adult with Crohn's disease. The CDR3 runs from the conserved cysteine through the conserved F or W. A D gene is named only where the DNA matches it firmly. Not all rows give a size; the values are once, few, many and, for expanded clones, a class.

j_call: TRBJ1-5
clone_size: -
v_call: TRBV16
d_call: TRBD1
cdr3_nt: TGTGCCAGCAGCCCGCGGGGACAGCGGCAGCCCCAGCATTTT
cdr3_aa: CASSPRGQRQPQHF

j_call: TRBJ1-5
clone_size: -
v_call: TRBV7-9
d_call: -
cdr3_nt: TGTGCCAGCAGGTCCGACAGCCCGGGTCAGCCCCAGCATTTT
cdr3_aa: CASRSDSPGQPQHF

j_call: TRBJ1-1
clone_size: -
v_call: TRBV19
d_call: TRBD1
cdr3_nt: TGTGCCAGTAGTTTCGACAGGGGGAGTACTGAAGCTTTCTTT
cdr3_aa: CASSFDRGSTEAFF

j_call: TRBJ1-1
clone_size: -
v_call: TRBV7-3
d_call: TRBD1
cdr3_nt: TGTGCCAGCAGCCTTCGGACAGGGAGTGAAGCTTTCTTT
cdr3_aa: CASSLRTGSEAFF

j_call: TRBJ2-1
clone_size: -
v_call: TRBV19
d_call: TRBD1
cdr3_nt: TGTGCCAGTAGTGGGTGGGGACAGAGCTCCTACAATGAGCAGTTCTTC
cdr3_aa: CASSGWGQSSYNEQFF

j_call: TRBJ2-1
clone_size: -
v_call: TRBV29-1
d_call: -
cdr3_nt: TGCAGCGTTGGAACAGGTCGGTTAGATGAGCAGTTCTTC
cdr3_aa: CSVGTGRLDEQFF

j_call: TRBJ1-1
clone_size: -
v_call: TRBV7-2
d_call: -
cdr3_nt: TGTGCCAGCAGACCAGTGCAGGGGCAGAACACTGAAGCTTTCTTT
cdr3_aa: CASRPVQGQNTEAFF

j_call: TRBJ1-1
clone_size: -
v_call: TRBV5-3
d_call: -
cdr3_nt: TGTGCCAGAAGCTTGCCGGGGATTTCCCGAGGCACTGAAGCTTTCTTT
cdr3_aa: CARSLPGISRGTEAFF

j_call: TRBJ1-5
clone_size: -
v_call: TRBV7-9
d_call: TRBD1
cdr3_nt: TGTGCCAGCAGCTTAGGAGGGGGCCTAGGCAATCAGCCCCAGCATTTT
cdr3_aa: CASSLGGGLGNQPQHF

j_call: TRBJ2-5
clone_size: -
v_call: TRBV5-1
d_call: TRBD2
cdr3_nt: TGCGCCAGCAGCCCCGGGACTAGCGGGGCTGAGACCCAGTACTTC
cdr3_aa: CASSPGTSGAETQYF

j_call: TRBJ1-6
clone_size: -
v_call: TRBV5-4
d_call: -
cdr3_nt: TGTGCCAGCAGCCAAAGAACAGGGTCTAATTCACCCCTCCACTTT
cdr3_aa: CASSQRTGSNSPLHF

j_call: TRBJ2-7
clone_size: -
v_call: TRBV7-2
d_call: TRBD1
cdr3_nt: TGTGCCAGCAGCTTGTGGGACAGGGTCTCCGGGCGGCAGTACTTC
cdr3_aa: CASSLWDRVSGRQYF

j_call: TRBJ1-2
clone_size: -
v_call: TRBV7-2
d_call: TRBD1
cdr3_nt: TGTGCCAGCAGCTACAATCCGGGACAGCCCTCGGGCTACACCTTC
cdr3_aa: CASSYNPGQPSGYTF

j_call: TRBJ1-1
clone_size: -
v_call: TRBV7-2
d_call: -
cdr3_nt: TGTGCCAGCAGCCGACGGGGGAACACTGAAGCTTTCTTT
cdr3_aa: CASSRRGNTEAFF

j_call: TRBJ1-3
clone_size: once
v_call: TRBV4-3
d_call: -
cdr3_nt: TGCGCCAGCAGCCCGACAGATGGAAACACCATATATTTT
cdr3_aa: CASSPTDGNTIYF

j_call: TRBJ2-7
clone_size: -
v_call: TRBV25-1
d_call: -
cdr3_nt: TGTGCCAGCACCCAGGAGGGTTTCTCCTACGAGCAGTACTTC
cdr3_aa: CASTQEGFSYEQYF

j_call: TRBJ2-5
clone_size: -
v_call: TRBV4-2
d_call: TRBD1
cdr3_nt: TGTGCCAGCAGCCAAGGGGACAGGGGCCAAGAGACCCAGTACTTC
cdr3_aa: CASSQGDRGQETQYF

j_call: TRBJ2-1
clone_size: -
v_call: TRBV11-2
d_call: -
cdr3_nt: TGTGCCAGCAGTCCACAGGCTTTGGGTGAGCAGTTCTTC
cdr3_aa: CASSPQALGEQFF

j_call: TRBJ1-4
clone_size: -
v_call: TRBV11-2
d_call: -
cdr3_nt: TGTGCCAGCAGCCTCGACAGGACTGAAAAACTGTTTTTT
cdr3_aa: CASSLDRTEKLFF

j_call: TRBJ2-7
clone_size: -
v_call: TRBV6-1
d_call: -
cdr3_nt: TGTGCCAGCAGTGTGTCTCCGCTAACCTACGAGCAGTACTTC
cdr3_aa: CASSVSPLTYEQYF

j_call: TRBJ2-7
clone_size: -
v_call: TRBV5-7
d_call: -
cdr3_nt: TGTGCCAGCATCCCCTGCGGCGGGTCCTACGAGCAGTACTTC
cdr3_aa: CASIPCGGSYEQYF

j_call: TRBJ1-1
clone_size: -
v_call: TRBV7-6
d_call: -
cdr3_nt: TGTGCCAGCAGCGGAATAGGGACTTCTGAAGCTTTCTTT
cdr3_aa: CASSGIGTSEAFF

j_call: TRBJ2-7
clone_size: -
v_call: TRBV5-1
d_call: TRBD1
cdr3_nt: TGCGCCAACCCGACAGGACAGGGGGATTTCTCCTACGAGCAGTACTTC
cdr3_aa: CANPTGQGDFSYEQYF

j_call: TRBJ2-5
clone_size: -
v_call: TRBV7-9
d_call: -
cdr3_nt: TGTGCCAGCAGCCGGGCGGGGGAGACCCAGTACTTC
cdr3_aa: CASSRAGETQYF

j_call: TRBJ1-4
clone_size: -
v_call: TRBV6-5
d_call: -
cdr3_nt: TGTGCCAGCAGTTACTCGGGGCGCGCAACTAATGAAAAACTGTTTTTT
cdr3_aa: CASSYSGRATNEKLFF

j_call: TRBJ1-5
clone_size: -
v_call: TRBV4-1
d_call: TRBD1
cdr3_nt: TGCGCCAGCAGCCTCCGGGACAGGGATCAGCCCCAACATTTT
cdr3_aa: CASSLRDRDQPQHF

j_call: TRBJ1-2
clone_size: -
v_call: TRBV15
d_call: -
cdr3_nt: TGTGCCACCAGCAGAGATGTTGGCGGGTCCTATGGCTACACCTTC
cdr3_aa: CATSRDVGGSYGYTF

j_call: TRBJ1-2
clone_size: -
v_call: TRBV6-5
d_call: -
cdr3_nt: TGTGCCAGCAGTTACTCGAGGGGGGGATATGGCTACACCTTC
cdr3_aa: CASSYSRGGYGYTF

j_call: TRBJ2-7
clone_size: -
v_call: TRBV5-1
d_call: TRBD2
cdr3_nt: TGCGCCTCTGGGGGGGGAACGGACGAGCAGTACTTC
cdr3_aa: CASGGGTDEQYF

j_call: TRBJ2-2
clone_size: once
v_call: TRBV6-6
d_call: TRBD2
cdr3_nt: TGTGCCAGCACCCCTGGCGGGGGACGCACCGGGGAGCTGTTTTTT
cdr3_aa: CASTPGGGRTGELFF

j_call: TRBJ2-1
clone_size: -
v_call: TRBV5-4
d_call: -
cdr3_nt: TGTGCCAGCAGCGGGGGGTCCTACAATGAGCAGTTCTTC
cdr3_aa: CASSGGSYNEQFF

j_call: TRBJ2-4
clone_size: few
v_call: TRBV7-9
d_call: -
cdr3_nt: TGTGCCAGCAGCTCTCAGGGGACGTTGGGGACCCAAAACATTCAGTACTTC
cdr3_aa: CASSSQGTLGTQNIQYF

j_call: TRBJ2-7
clone_size: -
v_call: TRBV5-6
d_call: -
cdr3_nt: TGTGCCAGCAGCTTTGCTTACAACAAATACGAGCAGTACTTC
cdr3_aa: CASSFAYNKYEQYF

j_call: TRBJ1-1
clone_size: -
v_call: TRBV11-2
d_call: -
cdr3_nt: TGTGCCAGCAGCTTATTTGCGAGGGAAACTGAAGCTTTCTTT
cdr3_aa: CASSLFARETEAFF

j_call: TRBJ2-5
clone_size: -
v_call: TRBV5-1
d_call: -
cdr3_nt: TGCGCCAGCAGCCACAGGGTAGGAGAGACCCAGTACTTC
cdr3_aa: CASSHRVGETQYF

j_call: TRBJ2-1
clone_size: -
v_call: TRBV5-1
d_call: TRBD2
cdr3_nt: TGCGCCAGCAGCTATGGACTAGCGGGAGGCTCCTACAATGAGCAGTTCTTC
cdr3_aa: CASSYGLAGGSYNEQFF

j_call: TRBJ2-7
clone_size: -
v_call: TRBV19
d_call: -
cdr3_nt: TGTGCCAGTAGTCCCCAAGGGGGAACCTACGAGCAGTACTTC
cdr3_aa: CASSPQGGTYEQYF

j_call: TRBJ1-5
clone_size: -
v_call: TRBV30
d_call: -
cdr3_nt: TGTGCCTGGAACCGGGTCCTCAATCAGCCCCAGCATTTT
cdr3_aa: CAWNRVLNQPQHF

j_call: TRBJ2-3
clone_size: -
v_call: TRBV5-1
d_call: -
cdr3_nt: TGCGCCAGCAGCTTGGATTCGTCCACAGATACGCAGTATTTT
cdr3_aa: CASSLDSSTDTQYF

j_call: TRBJ1-2
clone_size: -
v_call: TRBV7-9
d_call: -
cdr3_nt: TGTGCCAGCAGCCGGGGTGGGGGGAACTATGGCTACACCTTC
cdr3_aa: CASSRGGGNYGYTF

j_call: TRBJ1-3
clone_size: -
v_call: TRBV29-1
d_call: -
cdr3_nt: TGCAGCGCTAAGGGCGGGGGCTCTGGAAACACCATATATTTT
cdr3_aa: CSAKGGGSGNTIYF

j_call: TRBJ2-1
clone_size: -
v_call: TRBV5-1
d_call: -
cdr3_nt: TGCGCCAGCAGCTTGAGGCAGGGTTCCACAAGTGAGCAGTTCTTC
cdr3_aa: CASSLRQGSTSEQFF

j_call: TRBJ2-7
clone_size: -
v_call: TRBV4-3
d_call: TRBD2
cdr3_nt: TGCGCCAGCAGCCCTACACCGGGACTAGGATCCTACGAGCAGTACTTC
cdr3_aa: CASSPTPGLGSYEQYF

j_call: TRBJ2-5
clone_size: -
v_call: TRBV29-1
d_call: -
cdr3_nt: TGCAGCGCCAGGGGCGAGAGTGAGACCCAGTACTTC
cdr3_aa: CSARGESETQYF

j_call: TRBJ1-5
clone_size: -
v_call: TRBV10-3
d_call: -
cdr3_nt: TGTGCCATCGGGGACAACGGAAGTGGCAATCAGCCCCAGCATTTT
cdr3_aa: CAIGDNGSGNQPQHF

j_call: TRBJ1-3
clone_size: -
v_call: TRBV6-4
d_call: -
cdr3_nt: TGTGCCAGCCTTATGGGCGGGTGGGCAAGCTCTGGAAACACCATATATTTT
cdr3_aa: CASLMGGWASSGNTIYF

j_call: TRBJ2-2
clone_size: -
v_call: TRBV7-2
d_call: -
cdr3_nt: TGTGCCAGCAGCTCATGGACAGCCACCGGGGAGCTGTTTTTT
cdr3_aa: CASSSWTATGELFF

j_call: TRBJ2-7
clone_size: -
v_call: TRBV5-1
d_call: -
cdr3_nt: TGCGCCAGCAGCTTGATTCCTAGCGAAACCTACGAGCAGTACTTC
cdr3_aa: CASSLIPSETYEQYF

j_call: TRBJ2-2
clone_size: once
v_call: TRBV29-1
d_call: -
cdr3_nt: TGCAGCGCCCGACTAGTAGCGGCCGGGGAGCTGTTTTTT
cdr3_aa: CSARLVAAGELFF

j_call: TRBJ2-7
clone_size: -
v_call: TRBV18
d_call: -
cdr3_nt: TGTGCCAGCTCCCGTCCAGGGGAATCCTACGAGCAGTACTTC
cdr3_aa: CASSRPGESYEQYF